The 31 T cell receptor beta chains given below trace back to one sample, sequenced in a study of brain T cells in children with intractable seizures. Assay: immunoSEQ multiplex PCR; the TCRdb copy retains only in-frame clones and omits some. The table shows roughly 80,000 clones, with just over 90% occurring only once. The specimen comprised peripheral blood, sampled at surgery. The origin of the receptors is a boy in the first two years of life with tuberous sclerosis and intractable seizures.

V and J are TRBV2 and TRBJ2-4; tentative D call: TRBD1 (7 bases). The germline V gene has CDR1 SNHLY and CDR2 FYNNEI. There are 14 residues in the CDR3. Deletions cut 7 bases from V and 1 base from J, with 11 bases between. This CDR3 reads CASNAGQAKNIQYF. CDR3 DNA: TGTGCCAGCAATGCGGGACAGGCCAAAAACATTCAGTACTTC.

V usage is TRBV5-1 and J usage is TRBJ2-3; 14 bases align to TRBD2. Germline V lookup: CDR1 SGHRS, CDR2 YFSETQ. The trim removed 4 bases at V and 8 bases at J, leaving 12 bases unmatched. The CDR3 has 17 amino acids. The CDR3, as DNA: TGCGCCAGCAGCGGGGGGACTAGCGGGAGACCGTCGTCTACGCAGTATTTT. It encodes CASSGGTSGRPSSTQYF.

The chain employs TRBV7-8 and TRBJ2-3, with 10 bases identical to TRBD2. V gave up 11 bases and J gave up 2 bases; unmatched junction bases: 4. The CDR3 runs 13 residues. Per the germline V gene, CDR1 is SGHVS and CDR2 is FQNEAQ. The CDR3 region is CAAAGGYTDTQYF. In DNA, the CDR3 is TGTGCCGCAGCGGGGGGGTACACAGATACGCAGTATTTT.

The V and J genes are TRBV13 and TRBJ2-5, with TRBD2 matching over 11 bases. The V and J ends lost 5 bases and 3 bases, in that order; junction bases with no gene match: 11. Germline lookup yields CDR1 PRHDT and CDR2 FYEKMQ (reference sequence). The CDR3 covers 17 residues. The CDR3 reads CASSPNLAGGSKETQYF. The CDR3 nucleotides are TGTGCCAGCAGCCCTAACCTAGCGGGGGGCAGCAAAGAGACCCAGTACTTC.

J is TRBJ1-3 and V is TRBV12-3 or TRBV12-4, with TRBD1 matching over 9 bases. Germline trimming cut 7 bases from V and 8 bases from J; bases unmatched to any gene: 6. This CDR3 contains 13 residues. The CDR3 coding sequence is TGTGCCAGCATGTCGGGACAGGGAGACACCATATATTTT. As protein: CASMSGQGDTIYF.

CDR3 DNA: TGCGCCAGCAGCCAAGGGGAGATCGTTACCTACGAGCAGTACTTC. Its protein is CASSQGEIVTYEQYF. The J gene is TRBJ2-7, the V gene TRBV4-1, with D possibly being TRBD2 (5 bases). CDR1 is MGHRA and CDR2 is YSYEKL in the germline V gene. V lost 1 base and J 2 bases, leaving 12 bases between the germline ends. There are 15 residues in the CDR3.

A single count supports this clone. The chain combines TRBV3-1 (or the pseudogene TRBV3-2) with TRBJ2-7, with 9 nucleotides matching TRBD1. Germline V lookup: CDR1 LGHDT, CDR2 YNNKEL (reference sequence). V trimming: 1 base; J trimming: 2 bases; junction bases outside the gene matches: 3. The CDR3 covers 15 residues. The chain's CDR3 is CASSQGTGGTYEQYF. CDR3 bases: TGTGCCAGCAGCCAAGGAACAGGGGGCACCTACGAGCAGTACTTC.

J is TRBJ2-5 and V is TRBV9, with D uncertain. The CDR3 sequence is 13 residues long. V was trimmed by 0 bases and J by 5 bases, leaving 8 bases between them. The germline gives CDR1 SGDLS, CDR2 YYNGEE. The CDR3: CASSVAGPETQYF. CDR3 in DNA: TGTGCCAGCAGCGTAGCCGGTCCGGAGACCCAGTACTTC.

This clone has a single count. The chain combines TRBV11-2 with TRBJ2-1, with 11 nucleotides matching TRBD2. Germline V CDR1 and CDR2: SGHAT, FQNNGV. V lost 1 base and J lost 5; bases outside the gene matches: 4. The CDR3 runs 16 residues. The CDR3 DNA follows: TGTGCCAGCAGCTTAGGGACTAGCGGGTGGGACAATGAGCAGTTCTTC. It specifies CASSLGTSGWDNEQFF.

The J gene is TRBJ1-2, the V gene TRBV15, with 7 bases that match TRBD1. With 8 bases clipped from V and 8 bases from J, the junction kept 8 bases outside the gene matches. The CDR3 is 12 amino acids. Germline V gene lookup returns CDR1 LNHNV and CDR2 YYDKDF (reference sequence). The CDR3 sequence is CATRGRGRGYTF. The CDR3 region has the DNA TGTGCCACCCGAGGGAGGGGGCGAGGCTACACCTTC.

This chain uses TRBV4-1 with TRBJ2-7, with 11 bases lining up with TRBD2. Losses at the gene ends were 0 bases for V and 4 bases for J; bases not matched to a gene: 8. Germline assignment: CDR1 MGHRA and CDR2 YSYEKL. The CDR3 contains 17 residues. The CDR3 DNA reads TGCGCCAGCAGCCAAGAAAGGAGGGGACTAGCGGATTACGAGCAGTACTTC. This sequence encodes CASSQERRGLADYEQYF.

This CDR3 reads CASSLGAGGSNTGELFF. The DNA for the CDR3 is TGTGCCAGCAGCTTAGGGGCAGGGGGCAGTAACACCGGGGAGCTGTTTTTT. The chain combines TRBV7-8 with TRBJ2-2, with 8 bases identical to TRBD1. The junction had 6 bases not matched to a gene; V was cut back by 1 base and J by 2 bases. CDR3 length: 17 amino acids. Germline CDR1 SGHVS, CDR2 FQNEAQ.

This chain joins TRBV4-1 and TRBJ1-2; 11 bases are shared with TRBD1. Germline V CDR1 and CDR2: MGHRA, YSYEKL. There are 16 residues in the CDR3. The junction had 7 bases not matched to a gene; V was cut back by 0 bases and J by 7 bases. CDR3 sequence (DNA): TGCGCCAGCAGCCAAGAGTCGGACAGGGGGCGCCGTGGCTACACCTTC. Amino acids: CASSQESDRGRRGYTF.

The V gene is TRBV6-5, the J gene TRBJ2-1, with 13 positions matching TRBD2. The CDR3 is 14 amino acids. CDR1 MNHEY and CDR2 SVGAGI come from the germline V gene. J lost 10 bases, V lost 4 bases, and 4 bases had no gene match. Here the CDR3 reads CASSSGLAGAEQFF. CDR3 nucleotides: TGTGCCAGCAGTTCAGGACTAGCGGGAGCCGAGCAGTTCTTC.

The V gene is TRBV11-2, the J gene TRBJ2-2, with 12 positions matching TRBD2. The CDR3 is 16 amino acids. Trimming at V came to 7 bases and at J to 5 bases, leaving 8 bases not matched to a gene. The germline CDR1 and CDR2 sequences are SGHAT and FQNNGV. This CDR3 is CASTPLAGGHTGELFF. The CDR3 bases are TGTGCCAGCACTCCACTAGCGGGGGGTCATACCGGGGAGCTGTTTTTT.

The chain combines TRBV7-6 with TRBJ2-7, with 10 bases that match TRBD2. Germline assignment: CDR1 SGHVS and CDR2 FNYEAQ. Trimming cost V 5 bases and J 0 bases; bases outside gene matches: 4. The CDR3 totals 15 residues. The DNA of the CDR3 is TGTGCCAGCAGCGTTAGCGGGGGGAGCTCCTACGAGCAGTACTTC. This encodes CASSVSGGSSYEQYF.

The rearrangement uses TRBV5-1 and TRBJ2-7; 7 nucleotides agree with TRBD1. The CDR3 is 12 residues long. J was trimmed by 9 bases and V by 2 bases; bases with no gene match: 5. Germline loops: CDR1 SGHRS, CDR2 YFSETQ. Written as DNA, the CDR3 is TGCGCCAGCAGCTTAACAGGGGATACGCAGTACTTC. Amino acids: CASSLTGDTQYF. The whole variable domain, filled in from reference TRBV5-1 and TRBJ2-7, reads KAGVTQTPRYLIKTRGQQVTLSCSPISGHRSVSWYQQTPGQGLQFLFEYFSETQRNKGNFPGRFSGRQFSNSRSEMNVSTLELGDSALYLCASSLTGDTQYFGPGTRLTVT.

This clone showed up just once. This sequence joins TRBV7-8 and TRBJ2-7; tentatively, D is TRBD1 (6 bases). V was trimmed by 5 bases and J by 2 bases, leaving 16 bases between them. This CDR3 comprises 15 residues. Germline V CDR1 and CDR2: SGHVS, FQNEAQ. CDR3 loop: CASSANRVRTYEQYF. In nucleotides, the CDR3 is TGTGCCAGCAGCGCGAACAGGGTTCGGACCTACGAGCAGTACTTC.

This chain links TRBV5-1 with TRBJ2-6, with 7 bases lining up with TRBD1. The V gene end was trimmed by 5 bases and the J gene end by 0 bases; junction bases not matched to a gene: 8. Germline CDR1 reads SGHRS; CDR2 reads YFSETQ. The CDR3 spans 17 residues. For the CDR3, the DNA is TGCGCCAGCAGTCCCCTCCGGGACAGCTCTGGGGCCAACGTCCTGACTTTC. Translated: CASSPLRDSSGANVLTF.

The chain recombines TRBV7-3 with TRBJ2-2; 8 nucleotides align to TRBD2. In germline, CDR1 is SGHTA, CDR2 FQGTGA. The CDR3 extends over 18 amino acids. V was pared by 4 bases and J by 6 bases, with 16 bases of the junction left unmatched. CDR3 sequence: CASSSSQDSGDLAGELFF. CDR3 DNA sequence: TGTGCCAGCAGCTCCTCCCAAGATAGCGGGGACTTAGCCGGGGAGCTGTTTTTT.

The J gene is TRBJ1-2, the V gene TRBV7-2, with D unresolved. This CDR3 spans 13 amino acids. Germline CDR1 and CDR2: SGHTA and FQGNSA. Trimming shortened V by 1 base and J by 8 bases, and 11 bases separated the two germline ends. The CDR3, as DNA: TGTGCCAGCAGCTTAGGGACCGCTGGCGGCTACACCTTC. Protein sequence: CASSLGTAGGYTF.

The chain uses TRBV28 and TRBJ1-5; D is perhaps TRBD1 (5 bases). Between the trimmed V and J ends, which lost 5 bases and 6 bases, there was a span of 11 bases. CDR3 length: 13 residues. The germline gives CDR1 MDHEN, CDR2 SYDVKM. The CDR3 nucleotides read TGTGCCAGCAGTAAGGGGTCGGGTCAGCCCCAGCATTTT. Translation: CASSKGSGQPQHF. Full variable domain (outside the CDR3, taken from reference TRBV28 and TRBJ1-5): DVKVTQSSRYLVKRTGEKVFLECVQDMDHENMFWYRQDPGLGLRLIYFSYDVKMKEKGDIPEGYSVSREKKERFSLILESASTNQTSMYLCASSKGSGQPQHFGDGTRLSIL.

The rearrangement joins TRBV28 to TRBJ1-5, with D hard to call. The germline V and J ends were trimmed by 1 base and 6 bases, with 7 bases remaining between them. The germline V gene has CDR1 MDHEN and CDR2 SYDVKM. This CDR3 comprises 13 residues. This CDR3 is CASSLFGIQPQHF. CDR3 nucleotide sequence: TGTGCCAGCAGTTTATTCGGGATTCAGCCCCAGCATTTT.

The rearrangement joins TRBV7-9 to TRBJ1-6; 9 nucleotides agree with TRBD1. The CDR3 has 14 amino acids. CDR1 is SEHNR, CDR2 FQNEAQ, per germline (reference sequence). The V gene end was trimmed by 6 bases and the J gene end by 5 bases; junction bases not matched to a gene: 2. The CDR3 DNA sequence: TGTGCCAGCAGGAGGGACAGGGATAATTCACCCCTCCACTTT. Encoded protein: CASRRDRDNSPLHF.

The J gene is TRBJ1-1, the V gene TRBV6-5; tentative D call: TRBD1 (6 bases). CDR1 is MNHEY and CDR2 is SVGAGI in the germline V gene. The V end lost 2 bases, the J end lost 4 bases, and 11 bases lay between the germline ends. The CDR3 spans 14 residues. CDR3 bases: TGTGCCAGCAGTTACAGCAGGGGAGGCACTGAAGCTTTCTTT. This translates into CASSYSRGGTEAFF.

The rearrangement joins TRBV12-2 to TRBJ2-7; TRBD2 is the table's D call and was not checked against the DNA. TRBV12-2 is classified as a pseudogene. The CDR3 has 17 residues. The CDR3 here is CASRLAPPGLAVYEQYF. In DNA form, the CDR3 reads TGTGCAAGTCGCTTAGCCCCCCCGGGACTAGCCGTCTACGAGCAGTACTTC.

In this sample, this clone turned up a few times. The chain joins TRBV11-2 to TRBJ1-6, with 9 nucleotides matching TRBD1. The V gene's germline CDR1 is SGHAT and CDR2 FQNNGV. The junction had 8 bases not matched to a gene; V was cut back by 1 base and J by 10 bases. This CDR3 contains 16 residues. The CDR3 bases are TGTGCCAGCAGCTTAGGGCGAGGGACAGGGAAATCACCCCTCCACTTT. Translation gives CASSLGRGTGKSPLHF.

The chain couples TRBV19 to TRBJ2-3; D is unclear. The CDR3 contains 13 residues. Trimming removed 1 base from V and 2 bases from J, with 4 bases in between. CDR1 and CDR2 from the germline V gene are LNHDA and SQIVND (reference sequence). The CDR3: CASSIGDTDTQYF. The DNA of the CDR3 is TGTGCCAGTAGTATAGGGGACACAGATACGCAGTATTTT.

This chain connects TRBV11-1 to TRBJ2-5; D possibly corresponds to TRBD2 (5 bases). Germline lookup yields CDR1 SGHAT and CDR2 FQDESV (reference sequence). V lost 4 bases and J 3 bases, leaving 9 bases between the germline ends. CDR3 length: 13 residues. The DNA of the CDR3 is TGTGCCAGCAGCTCCGGACTGGAAGAGACCCAGTACTTC. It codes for CASSSGLEETQYF.

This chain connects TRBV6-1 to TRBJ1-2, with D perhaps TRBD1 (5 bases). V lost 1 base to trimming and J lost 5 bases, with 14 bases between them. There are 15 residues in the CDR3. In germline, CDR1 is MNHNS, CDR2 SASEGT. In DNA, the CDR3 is TGTGCCAGCAGTGAAGTCCCAGGGAGCTTGTATGGCTACACCTTC. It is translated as CASSEVPGSLYGYTF.

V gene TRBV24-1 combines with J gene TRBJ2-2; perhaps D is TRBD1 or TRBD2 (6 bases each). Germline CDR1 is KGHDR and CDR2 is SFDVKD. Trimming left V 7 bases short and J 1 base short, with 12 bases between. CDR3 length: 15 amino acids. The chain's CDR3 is CATSPGGQNTGELFF. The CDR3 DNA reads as TGTGCCACCAGCCCCGGGGGACAGAACACCGGGGAGCTGTTTTTT.